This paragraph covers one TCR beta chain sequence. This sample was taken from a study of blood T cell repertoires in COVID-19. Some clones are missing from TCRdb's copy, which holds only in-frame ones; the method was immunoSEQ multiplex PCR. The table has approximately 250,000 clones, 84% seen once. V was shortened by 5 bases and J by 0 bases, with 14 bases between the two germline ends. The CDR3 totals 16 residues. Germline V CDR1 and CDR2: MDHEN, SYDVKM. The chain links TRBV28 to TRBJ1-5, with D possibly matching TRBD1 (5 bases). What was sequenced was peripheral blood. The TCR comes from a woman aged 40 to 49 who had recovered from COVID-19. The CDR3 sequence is CASSHRTFYSNQPQHF. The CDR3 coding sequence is TGTGCCAGCAGTCACAGGACATTCTATAGCAATCAGCCCCAGCATTTT.